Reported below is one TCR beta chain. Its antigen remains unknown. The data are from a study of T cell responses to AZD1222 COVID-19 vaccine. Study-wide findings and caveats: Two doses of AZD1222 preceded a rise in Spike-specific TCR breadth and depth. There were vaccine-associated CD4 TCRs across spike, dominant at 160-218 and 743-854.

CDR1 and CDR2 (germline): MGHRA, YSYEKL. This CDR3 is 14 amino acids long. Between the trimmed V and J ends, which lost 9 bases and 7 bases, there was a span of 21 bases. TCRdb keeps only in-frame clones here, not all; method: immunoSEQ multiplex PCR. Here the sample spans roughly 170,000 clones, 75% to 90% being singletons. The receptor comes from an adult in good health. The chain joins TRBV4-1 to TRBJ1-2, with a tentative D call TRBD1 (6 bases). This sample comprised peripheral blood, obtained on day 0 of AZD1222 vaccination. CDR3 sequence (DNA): TGCGCCAGTCGTGTCATTGGGTCGGGGGCTGGCTACACCTTC. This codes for CASRVIGSGAGYTF.